The present T cell receptor (beta chain) was sequenced within a study of T cells after yellow fever vaccination. This clonotype was observed a handful of times. TCRdb redid the calling of the 5' RACE reads with MiXCR, one entry per CDR3 protein. This table holds 500,000 to 650,000 distinct CDR3 sequences, approximately 13% found once. V gave up 7 bases and J gave up 0 bases; unmatched junction bases: 2. The CDR3 extends over 15 amino acids. The germline V gene has CDR1 MNHNS and CDR2 SASEGT. The sequencing used PBMCs, collected on the day of the yellow fever booster vaccination. V and J are TRBV6-1 and TRBJ2-1; 11 bases fit TRBD2. The receptor was derived from a young man who received the YFV17D yellow fever vaccine. CDR3 protein: CASTSGRTSYNEQFF. CDR3 nucleotides: TGTGCCAGCACTAGCGGGAGGACCTCCTACAATGAGCAGTTCTTC.